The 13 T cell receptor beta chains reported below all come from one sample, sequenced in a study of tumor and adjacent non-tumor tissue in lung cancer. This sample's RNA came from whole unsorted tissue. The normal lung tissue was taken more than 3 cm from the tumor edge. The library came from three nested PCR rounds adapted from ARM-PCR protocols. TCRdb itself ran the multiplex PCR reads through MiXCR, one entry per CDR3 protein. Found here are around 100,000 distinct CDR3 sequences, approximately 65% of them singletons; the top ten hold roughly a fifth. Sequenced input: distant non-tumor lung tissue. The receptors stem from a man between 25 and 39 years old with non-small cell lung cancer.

This chain's CDR3 is CATSDLCTYFF. CDR3 DNA sequence: TGTGCCACCAGTGATTTGTGCACCTATTTCTTT. This sequence joins TRBV24-1 and TRBJ1-1; D gene uncertain. The CDR3 consists of 11 residues. Between the trimmed V and J ends, which lost 0 bases and 13 bases, there was a span of 8 bases. Germline assignment: CDR1 KGHDR and CDR2 SFDVKD.

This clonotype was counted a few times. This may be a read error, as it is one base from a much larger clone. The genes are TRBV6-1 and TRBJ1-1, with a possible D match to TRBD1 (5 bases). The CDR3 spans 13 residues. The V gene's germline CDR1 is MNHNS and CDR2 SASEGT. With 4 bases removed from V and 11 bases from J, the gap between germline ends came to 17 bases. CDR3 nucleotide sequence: TGTGCCAGCAGTGGATTGGACACTCAGGTGGCTTTCTTT. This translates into CASSGLDTQVAFF.

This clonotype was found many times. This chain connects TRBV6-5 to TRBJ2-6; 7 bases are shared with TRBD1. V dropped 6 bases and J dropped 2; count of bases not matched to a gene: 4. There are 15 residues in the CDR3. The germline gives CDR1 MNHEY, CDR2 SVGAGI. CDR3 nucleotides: TGTGCCAGCAGACCCACAGGGGCTGGGGCCAACGTCCTGACTTTC. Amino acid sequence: CASRPTGAGANVLTF.

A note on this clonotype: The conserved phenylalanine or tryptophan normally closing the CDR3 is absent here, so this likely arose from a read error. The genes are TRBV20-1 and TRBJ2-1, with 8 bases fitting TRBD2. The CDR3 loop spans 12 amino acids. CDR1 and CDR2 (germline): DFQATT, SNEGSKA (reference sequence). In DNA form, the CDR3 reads TGCAGTGTTAGAGAGCGGGAGAGTGAGCAGTTCCTC. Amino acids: CSVRERESEQFL.

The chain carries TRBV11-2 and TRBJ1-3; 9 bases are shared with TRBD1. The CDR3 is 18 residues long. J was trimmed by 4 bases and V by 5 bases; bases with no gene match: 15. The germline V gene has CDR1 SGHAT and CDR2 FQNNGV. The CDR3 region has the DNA TGTGCCAGCAGCCCCCGGGACAGGGTAAGTTCAGGAGGAAACACCATATATTTT. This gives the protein CASSPRDRVSSGGNTIYF.

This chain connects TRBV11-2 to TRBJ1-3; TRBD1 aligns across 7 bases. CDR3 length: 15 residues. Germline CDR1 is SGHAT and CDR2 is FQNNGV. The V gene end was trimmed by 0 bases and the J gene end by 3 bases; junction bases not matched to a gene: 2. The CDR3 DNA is TGTGCCAGCAGCTTAGAGGGACAGCTTGGAAACACCATATATTTT. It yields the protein CASSLEGQLGNTIYF.

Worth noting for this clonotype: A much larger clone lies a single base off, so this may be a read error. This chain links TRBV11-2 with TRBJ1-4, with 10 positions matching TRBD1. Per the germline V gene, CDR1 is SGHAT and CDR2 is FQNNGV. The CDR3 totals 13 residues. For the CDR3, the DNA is TGTGCCATCAGCCGGACAGGGGGTGAAAAACTGTTTTTT. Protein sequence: CAISRTGGEKLFF.

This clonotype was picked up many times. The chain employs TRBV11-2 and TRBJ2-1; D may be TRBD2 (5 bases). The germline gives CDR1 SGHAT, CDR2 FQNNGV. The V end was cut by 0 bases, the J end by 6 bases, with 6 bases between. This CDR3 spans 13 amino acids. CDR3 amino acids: CASSLDRGNEQFF. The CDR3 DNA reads TGTGCCAGCAGCTTAGATCGGGGCAATGAGCAGTTCTTC.

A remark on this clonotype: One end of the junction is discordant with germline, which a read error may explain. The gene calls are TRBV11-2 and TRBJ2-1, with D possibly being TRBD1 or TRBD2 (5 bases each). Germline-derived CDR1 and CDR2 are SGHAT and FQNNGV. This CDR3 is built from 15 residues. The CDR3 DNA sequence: TGCGTCAGCAGCTTAATCCTAGAGGGGATTGATGAGCAGTCCTTC. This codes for CVSSLILEGIDEQSF.

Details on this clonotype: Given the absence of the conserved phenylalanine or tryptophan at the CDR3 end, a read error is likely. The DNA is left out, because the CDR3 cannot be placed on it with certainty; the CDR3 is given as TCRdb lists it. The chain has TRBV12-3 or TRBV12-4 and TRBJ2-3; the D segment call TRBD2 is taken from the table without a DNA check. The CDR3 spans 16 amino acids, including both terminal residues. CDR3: CASSLGTSGRGDTHYL.

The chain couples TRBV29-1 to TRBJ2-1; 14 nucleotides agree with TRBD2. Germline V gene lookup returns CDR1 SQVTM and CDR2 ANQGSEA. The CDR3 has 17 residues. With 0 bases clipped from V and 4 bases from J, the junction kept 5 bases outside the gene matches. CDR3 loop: CSVEDRLAGGQYNEQFF. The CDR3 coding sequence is TGCAGCGTTGAAGATAGACTAGCGGGAGGGCAGTACAATGAGCAGTTCTTC.

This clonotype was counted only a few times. The CDR3 DNA reads TGTGCCAGCAGCTTAACCTTCTCAGATACGCAGTATTTT. Encoded protein: CASSLTFSDTQYF. The V call is TRBV7-3, the J call TRBJ2-3; D is uncertain. With 0 bases removed from V and 4 bases from J, the gap between germline ends came to 5 bases. Germline CDR1 and CDR2: SGHTA and FQGTGA. This CDR3 comprises 13 residues.

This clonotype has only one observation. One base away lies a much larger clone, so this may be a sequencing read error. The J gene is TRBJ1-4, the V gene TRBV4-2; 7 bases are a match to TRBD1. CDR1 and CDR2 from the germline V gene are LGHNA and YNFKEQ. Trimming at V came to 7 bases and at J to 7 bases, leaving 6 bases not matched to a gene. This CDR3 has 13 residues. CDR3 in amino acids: CASKVQGSEKLFF. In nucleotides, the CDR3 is TGTGCCAGCAAGGTACAGGGGAGTGAAAAACTGTTTTTT.